Following are 19 T cell receptor beta chains from one sample sequenced in a study of OX40 agonist ivuxolimab in advanced cancers. TCRdb's copy holds only in-frame clones and misses some; the assay was immunoSEQ multiplex PCR. The sample lists 25,000 to 30,000 clones; 65% to 90% were seen once. The source was CD4+ or CD8+ T cells sorted from blood, collected in a trial of the OX40 agonist ivuxolimab. These receptors all stem from an adult with an advanced solid tumor such as melanoma, head and neck, liver or kidney cancer.

This clone counts as medium-sized (0.01 to 0.1%). The chain is built from TRBV28 and TRBJ2-2; D not resolved. Deletions cut 6 bases from V and 1 base from J, with 15 bases between. The CDR3 extends over 16 amino acids. CDR1 and CDR2 from the germline V gene are MDHEN and SYDVKM. As DNA, the CDR3 is TGTGCCAGCAGCCCCACCGGGTCCTGGAACACCGGGGAGCTGTTTTTT. Translation: CASSPTGSWNTGELFF.

J is TRBJ2-3 and V is TRBV4-1, with 13 bases lining up with TRBD2. The J segment lost 6 bases and the V segment lost 3 bases, leaving 6 bases of the junction unmatched. The length of the CDR3 is 16 residues. Germline CDR1 and CDR2: MGHRA and YSYEKL. The CDR3 sequence is CASSHRTSGSSDTQYF. As DNA, the CDR3 is TGCGCCAGCAGCCACCGGACTAGCGGGAGCTCCGATACGCAGTATTTT.

The chain links TRBV28 to TRBJ2-1, with D possibly being TRBD1 or TRBD2 (5 bases each). The V end lost 0 bases, the J end lost 0 bases, and 15 bases lay between the germline ends. This CDR3 comprises 18 residues. The germline V gene encodes CDR1 MDHEN and CDR2 SYDVKM. The CDR3 is CASSLWGETDSSYNEQFF. The CDR3 nucleotides read TGTGCCAGCAGTTTATGGGGGGAGACGGATAGCTCCTACAATGAGCAGTTCTTC.

The chain uses TRBV7-8 and TRBJ2-7; tentatively, D is TRBD2 (5 bases). The CDR3 covers 15 residues. Germline-derived CDR1 and CDR2 are SGHVS and FQNEAQ. V was pared by 5 bases and J by 0 bases, with 14 bases between. This CDR3 is CASSQRTGSSYEQYF. CDR3 coding DNA: TGTGCCAGCAGCCAAAGGACTGGCAGCTCCTACGAGCAGTACTTC.

The rearrangement joins TRBV6-4 to TRBJ2-3; TRBD2 matches at 10 bases. Germline V gene lookup returns CDR1 MRHNA and CDR2 SNTAGT. The CDR3 has 16 amino acids. Unmatched junction bases numbered 5, after V lost 0 bases and J lost 5 bases. CDR3 sequence reads: CASSDSGTSDRDTQYF. Here the CDR3 DNA reads TGTGCCAGCAGTGACTCCGGGACTAGCGATAGAGATACGCAGTATTTT.

The V call is TRBV27, the J call TRBJ2-7; no clear D gene. Per germline, CDR1 MNHEY and CDR2 SMNVEV (reference sequence). The CDR3 is 14 residues long. Between the trimmed V and J ends, which lost 6 bases and 2 bases, there was a span of 14 bases. CDR3 residues: CASSPNVGTYEQYF. Here the CDR3 DNA reads TGTGCCAGCAGCCCAAATGTAGGGACCTACGAGCAGTACTTC.

This rearrangement joins TRBV2 to TRBJ2-2; no clear D gene. CDR3 length: 15 amino acids. The germline V and J ends were trimmed by 7 bases and 0 bases, with 12 bases remaining between them. Per germline, CDR1 SNHLY and CDR2 FYNNEI. For the CDR3, the DNA is TGTGCCAGCATCGGGTCCTCGTCGAACACCGGGGAGCTGTTTTTT. Encoded protein: CASIGSSSNTGELFF.

The chain has TRBV7-9 and TRBJ2-7, with 7 bases that match TRBD2. Germline loops: CDR1 SEHNR, CDR2 FQNEAQ (reference sequence). The CDR3 has 14 residues. The ends lost 4 bases at V and 2 bases at J; junction bases unmatched: 5. In DNA, the CDR3 is TGTGCCAGCAGCTCCCTAGCGGAACCCTACGAGCAGTACTTC. This translates into CASSSLAEPYEQYF.

This chain joins TRBV4-1 and TRBJ2-3; TRBD1 matches at 8 bases. After removal of 6 bases from V and 1 base from J, the junction contained 12 bases not matched to a gene. The germline V gene encodes CDR1 MGHRA and CDR2 YSYEKL. The CDR3 length is 17 residues. The CDR3 loop reads CASRDRANFAGTDTQYF. In DNA form, the CDR3 reads TGCGCCAGCAGGGACAGGGCCAATTTTGCGGGCACAGATACGCAGTATTTT.

This clone is a singleton in its sample. V gene TRBV7-2 combines with J gene TRBJ2-7; TRBD1 or TRBD2 may be the D gene (5 bases each). Germline loops: CDR1 SGHTA, CDR2 FQGNSA. V was pared by 4 bases and J by 5 bases, with 12 bases between. The CDR3 has 13 amino acids. CDR3 residues: CASSWWGSDEQYF. CDR3 coding DNA: TGTGCCAGCAGCTGGTGGGGGTCTGACGAGCAGTACTTC.

The chain combines TRBV9 with TRBJ2-5, with a possible D match to TRBD2 (7 bases). V lost 3 bases, J lost 1 base, and 19 bases lay in between. Germline V gives CDR1 SGDLS, CDR2 YYNGEE. The CDR3 consists of 17 residues. The CDR3 nucleotides read TGTGCCAGCAGCGGTAACCCCTGGAGGGGGGGCCAAGAGACCCAGTACTTC. It is translated as CASSGNPWRGGQETQYF.

This clone was seen a few times. The V and J genes are TRBV5-6 and TRBJ2-1, with D possibly matching TRBD2 (5 bases). The CDR3 has 14 residues. Trimming shortened V by 0 bases and J by 6 bases, and 10 bases separated the two germline ends. CDR1 is SGHDT and CDR2 is YYEEEE in the germline V gene. The CDR3 loop is CASSLVFEGNEQFF. CDR3 DNA sequence: TGTGCCAGCAGCTTGGTATTTGAGGGCAATGAGCAGTTCTTC.

This sequence joins TRBV30 and TRBJ2-1, with D uncertain. Germline V gene data show CDR1 as GTSNPN and CDR2 as SVGIG (reference sequence). This CDR3 spans 14 amino acids. V gave up 5 bases and J gave up 3 bases, with 14 bases separating them. This CDR3 is CAWDLVSLYNEQFF. CDR3 nucleotide sequence: TGTGCCTGGGACTTGGTCAGTCTCTACAATGAGCAGTTCTTC.

The J gene is TRBJ2-3, the V gene TRBV18; D unresolved. The length of the CDR3 is 17 residues. Germline V lookup: CDR1 KGHSH, CDR2 LQKENI. Trimming removed 0 bases from V and 0 bases from J, with 13 bases in between. CDR3 residues: CASSPPNRALSTDTQYF. CDR3 nucleotides: TGTGCCAGCTCACCACCAAATCGGGCCCTTAGCACAGATACGCAGTATTTT.

Worth noting for this clone: Without the conserved terminal phenylalanine or tryptophan, this CDR3 likely stems from a read error. Because the CDR3's place on the DNA is in doubt, the DNA is left out and the CDR3 is given as listed by TCRdb. This chain connects TRBV7-8 to TRBJ2-7; the D call TRBD1 from the table was never checked on the DNA. CDR1 and CDR2 from the germline V gene are SGHVS and FQNEAQ. From its first to its last residue, the CDR3 has 9 amino acids. The CDR3 sequence is CASSWGQGN.

The rearrangement uses TRBV7-8 and TRBJ2-3; 9 nucleotides align to TRBD2. Germline CDR1 is SGHVS and CDR2 is FQNEAQ. The V and J ends lost 5 bases and 2 bases, in that order; junction bases with no gene match: 11. The CDR3 consists of 17 residues. The CDR3: CASSRTHSGGTTDTQYF. The CDR3 DNA sequence: TGTGCCAGCAGCCGAACCCATAGCGGGGGCACCACAGATACGCAGTATTTT. Combining the CDR3 with reference TRBV7-8 and TRBJ2-3 gives the whole variable domain GAGVSQSPRYKVAKRGQDVALRCDPISGHVSLFWYQQALGQGPEFLTYFQNEAQLDKSGLPSDRFFAERPEGSVSTLKIQRTQQEDSAVYLCASSRTHSGGTTDTQYFGPGTRLTVL.

The chain links TRBV25-1 to TRBJ2-3; TRBD2 matches at 7 bases. Germline CDR1 reads MGHDK; CDR2 reads SYGVNS. Unmatched junction bases numbered 13, after V lost 3 bases and J lost 7 bases. The CDR3 is 16 amino acids. This chain's CDR3 is CASSEPRDYNWNTQYF. DNA of the CDR3: TGTGCCAGCAGTGAGCCCCGGGACTACAATTGGAATACGCAGTATTTT.

The chain carries TRBV19 and TRBJ2-3; 14 bases map to TRBD2. Germline V gene data show CDR1 as LNHDA and CDR2 as SQIVND (reference sequence). J was trimmed by 1 base and V by 4 bases; bases with no gene match: 1. The CDR3 spans 16 residues. CDR3 bases: TGTGCCAGTAGTACGGGACTAGCGGGGGGCACAGATACGCAGTATTTT. Residues: CASSTGLAGGTDTQYF.

The chain is built from TRBV27 and TRBJ2-3; TRBD2 matches at 7 bases. Germline CDR1 MNHEY, CDR2 SMNVEV (reference sequence). Trimming took 3 bases from V and 5 from J; bases not matched to a gene: 8. There are 15 residues in the CDR3. The CDR3 is CASSFGGRAGDTQYF. CDR3 DNA sequence: TGTGCCAGCAGTTTTGGGGGGAGGGCCGGAGATACGCAGTATTTT.